The rows below give T cell receptor beta chains drawn from one sample of a study of blood T cell repertoires in COVID-19. The data were produced by immunoSEQ multiplex PCR, yet TCRdb's version contains in-frame clones alone and is incomplete. Of 94,000 or so clones in the sample, around 89% were seen once. Sequenced input: peripheral blood. These TCRs come from a woman of 80 years or more with active COVID-19. Each CDR3 is given with its conserved first and last residue. D genes are given only for firm matches. Rows may omit the clone size; those that give it use once, few, many or a size class.

j_gene: TRBJ2-2
v_gene: TRBV11-3
abundance: few
d_gene: TRBD2
CDR3aa: CASSATSGGGELFF
CDR3nt: TGTGCCAGCAGCGCGACTAGCGGAGGCGGGGAGCTGTTTTTT

j_gene: TRBJ2-5
v_gene: TRBV7-2
abundance: .
d_gene: .
CDR3aa: CASSLGGQIQETQYF
CDR3nt: TGTGCCAGCAGCTTAGGCGGACAGATCCAAGAGACCCAGTACTTC

j_gene: TRBJ1-3
v_gene: TRBV5-1
abundance: .
d_gene: .
CDR3aa: CASSLGHNGNTIYF
CDR3nt: TGCGCCAGCAGCTTGGGACACAACGGAAACACCATATATTTT

j_gene: TRBJ1-1
v_gene: TRBV11-3
abundance: .
d_gene: .
CDR3aa: CASSLDRNSEAFF
CDR3nt: TGTGCCAGCAGCTTAGATAGGAACAGCGAAGCTTTCTTT

j_gene: TRBJ2-2
v_gene: TRBV3-1/TRBV3-2
abundance: .
d_gene: TRBD2
CDR3aa: CASSQVFSGRVSGELFF
CDR3nt: TGTGCCAGCAGCCAAGTGTTTAGCGGGAGGGTCTCCGGGGAGCTGTTTTTT

j_gene: TRBJ2-7
v_gene: TRBV7-9
abundance: .
d_gene: .
CDR3aa: CASSLPTPGTTIAQYF
CDR3nt: TGTGCCAGCAGCCTCCCGACTCCGGGGACAACTATTGCGCAGTACTTC

j_gene: TRBJ2-3
v_gene: TRBV27
abundance: .
d_gene: TRBD1
CDR3aa: CASSPGQGGGTDTQYF
CDR3nt: TGTGCCAGCAGTCCGGGACAGGGGGGAGGCACAGATACGCAGTATTTT

j_gene: TRBJ2-7
v_gene: TRBV6-1
abundance: .
d_gene: TRBD1
CDR3aa: CASSEGAGTGPYEQYF
CDR3nt: TGTGCCAGCAGTGAAGGAGCTGGGACAGGGCCCTACGAGCAGTACTTC

j_gene: TRBJ2-7
v_gene: TRBV24-1
abundance: .
d_gene: TRBD1
CDR3aa: CATYRRYGTDPYEQYF
CDR3nt: TGTGCCACCTACCGGAGATATGGGACAGACCCTTACGAGCAGTACTTC

j_gene: TRBJ1-3
v_gene: TRBV11-2
abundance: .
d_gene: .
CDR3aa: CASSLERGFGNTIYF
CDR3nt: TGTGCCAGCAGCTTAGAACGGGGGTTTGGAAACACCATATATTTT

j_gene: TRBJ2-7
v_gene: TRBV29-1
abundance: .
d_gene: TRBD1
CDR3aa: CSVEAGTEGMYEQYF
CDR3nt: TGCAGCGTTGAAGCAGGGACAGAGGGCATGTACGAGCAGTACTTC

j_gene: TRBJ2-1
v_gene: TRBV28
abundance: .
d_gene: TRBD2
CDR3aa: CASSPSGSSYNEQFF
CDR3nt: TGTGCCAGCAGTCCTAGCGGCAGCTCCTACAATGAGCAGTTCTTC

j_gene: TRBJ2-2
v_gene: TRBV24-1
abundance: .
d_gene: TRBD2
CDR3aa: CATSDPASGNTGELFF
CDR3nt: TGTGCCACCAGTGATCCAGCTAGCGGCAACACCGGGGAGCTGTTTTTT

j_gene: TRBJ1-2
v_gene: TRBV28
abundance: .
d_gene: .
CDR3aa: CASSLSGGNYGYTF
CDR3nt: TGTGCCAGCAGTTTATCTGGCGGAAACTATGGCTACACCTTC

j_gene: TRBJ1-5
v_gene: TRBV28
abundance: .
d_gene: .
CDR3aa: CASREDRFSNQPQHF
CDR3nt: TGTGCCAGCAGGGAAGACAGGTTTAGCAATCAGCCCCAGCATTTT

j_gene: TRBJ1-1
v_gene: TRBV9
abundance: .
d_gene: .
CDR3aa: CASSVEGRNAEAFF
CDR3nt: TGTGCCAGCAGCGTAGAAGGGAGGAACGCTGAAGCTTTCTTT

j_gene: TRBJ2-1
v_gene: TRBV28
abundance: .
d_gene: .
CDR3aa: CASSFGTGASDEQFF
CDR3nt: TGTGCCAGCAGTTTCGGGACGGGAGCTTCAGATGAGCAGTTCTTC

j_gene: TRBJ2-7
v_gene: TRBV6-2/TRBV6-3
abundance: .
d_gene: .
CDR3aa: CASSTGHNSYEQYF
CDR3nt: TGTGCCAGCAGTACTGGACACAACTCCTACGAGCAGTACTTC

j_gene: TRBJ2-3
v_gene: TRBV28
abundance: .
d_gene: TRBD2
CDR3aa: CASRPGGARDTQYF
CDR3nt: TGTGCCAGCAGACCCGGGGGGGCTCGAGATACGCAGTATTTT

j_gene: TRBJ2-5
v_gene: TRBV15
abundance: .
d_gene: TRBD2
CDR3aa: CATSRAASGRAETQYF
CDR3nt: TGTGCCACCAGCAGAGCGGCTAGCGGGAGGGCAGAGACCCAGTACTTC

j_gene: TRBJ2-7
v_gene: TRBV5-1
abundance: .
d_gene: TRBD2
CDR3aa: CASSPGGASYEQYF
CDR3nt: TGCGCCAGCAGCCCGGGGGGAGCTTCCTACGAGCAGTACTTC

j_gene: TRBJ1-1
v_gene: TRBV6-5
abundance: .
d_gene: .
CDR3aa: CASSRDNREAFF
CDR3nt: TGTGCCAGCAGCCGAGACAACCGGGAAGCTTTCTTT

j_gene: TRBJ2-7
v_gene: TRBV27
abundance: .
d_gene: TRBD1
CDR3aa: CASRSGQGIPYEQYF
CDR3nt: TGTGCCAGCAGGTCGGGACAGGGGATCCCCTACGAGCAGTACTTC

j_gene: TRBJ1-4
v_gene: TRBV6-5
abundance: few
d_gene: TRBD1
CDR3aa: CASSPPDRVEKLFF
CDR3nt: TGTGCCAGCAGTCCCCCGGACAGGGTCGAAAAACTGTTTTTT

j_gene: TRBJ1-1
v_gene: TRBV19
abundance: .
d_gene: .
CDR3aa: CASSIDRAKGGEAFF
CDR3nt: TGTGCCAGTAGTATAGATAGGGCTAAGGGAGGTGAAGCTTTCTTT

j_gene: TRBJ2-1
v_gene: TRBV14
abundance: .
d_gene: TRBD2
CDR3aa: CASSQGPSGRINEQFF
CDR3nt: TGTGCCAGCAGCCAAGGGCCTAGCGGGAGGATCAATGAGCAGTTCTTC

j_gene: TRBJ2-5
v_gene: TRBV30
abundance: .
d_gene: TRBD2
CDR3aa: CASRLAGRSPGETQYF
CDR3nt: TGTGCCTCACGACTAGCGGGCCGGTCCCCCGGGGAGACCCAGTACTTC

j_gene: TRBJ2-1
v_gene: TRBV5-1
abundance: .
d_gene: .
CDR3aa: CASSPNPRGPYNEQFF
CDR3nt: TGCGCCAGCAGCCCAAACCCCAGGGGCCCCTACAATGAGCAGTTCTTC

j_gene: TRBJ2-6
v_gene: TRBV6-5
abundance: .
d_gene: TRBD1
CDR3aa: CASSQQGPGANVLTF
CDR3nt: TGTGCCAGCAGCCAACAGGGGCCTGGGGCCAACGTCCTGACTTTC

j_gene: TRBJ1-2
v_gene: TRBV28
abundance: .
d_gene: TRBD1
CDR3aa: CASSPPGQVYNGYTF
CDR3nt: TGTGCCAGCAGTCCCCCGGGACAGGTATATAATGGCTACACCTTC

j_gene: TRBJ2-6
v_gene: TRBV5-1
abundance: .
d_gene: .
CDR3aa: CASSPSSGANVLTF
CDR3nt: TGCGCCAGCAGCCCCAGCTCTGGGGCCAACGTCCTGACTTTC

j_gene: TRBJ1-4
v_gene: TRBV10-1
abundance: .
d_gene: .
CDR3aa: CALGPNREGVNTNEKLFF
CDR3nt: TGCGCCCTTGGCCCGAACAGGGAGGGGGTAAATACTAATGAAAAACTGTTTTTT

j_gene: TRBJ1-3
v_gene: TRBV7-8
abundance: once
d_gene: .
CDR3aa: CASSQRGVSGNTIYF
CDR3nt: TGTGCCAGCAGCCAGCGGGGGGTTTCTGGAAACACCATATATTTT

j_gene: TRBJ2-2
v_gene: TRBV5-1
abundance: .
d_gene: .
CDR3aa: CASSLGQFTGELFF
CDR3nt: TGCGCCAGCAGCCTCGGACAGTTCACCGGGGAGCTGTTTTTT

j_gene: TRBJ2-5
v_gene: TRBV29-1
abundance: .
d_gene: .
CDR3aa: CSVDRVPGETQYF
CDR3nt: TGCAGCGTTGACAGGGTGCCGGGAGAGACCCAGTACTTC

j_gene: TRBJ2-1
v_gene: TRBV4-1
abundance: .
d_gene: .
CDR3aa: CASSQLYALDEQFF
CDR3nt: TGCGCCAGCAGCCAACTCTACGCGCTAGATGAGCAGTTCTTC

j_gene: TRBJ2-7
v_gene: TRBV11-2
abundance: .
d_gene: .
CDR3aa: CASSLGGGQGIAYEQYF
CDR3nt: TGTGCCAGCAGCTTAGGGGGCGGGCAGGGGATCGCCTACGAGCAGTACTTC

j_gene: TRBJ2-5
v_gene: TRBV15
abundance: .
d_gene: .
CDR3aa: CATSRPRRGETQYF
CDR3nt: TGTGCCACCAGCAGACCCAGAAGGGGGGAGACCCAGTACTTC

j_gene: TRBJ2-3
v_gene: TRBV5-1
abundance: .
d_gene: .
CDR3aa: CASSLGARGDTQYF
CDR3nt: TGCGCCAGCAGCTTGGGTGCCCGCGGAGATACGCAGTATTTT

j_gene: TRBJ1-5
v_gene: TRBV28
abundance: .
d_gene: TRBD1
CDR3aa: CASTSGGSQGGNQPQHF
CDR3nt: TGTGCCAGCACCTCAGGGGGATCCCAGGGTGGCAATCAGCCCCAGCATTTT

j_gene: TRBJ2-3
v_gene: TRBV7-2
abundance: .
d_gene: .
CDR3aa: CASRGADTQYF
CDR3nt: TGTGCCAGCCGCGGGGCAGATACGCAGTATTTT

j_gene: TRBJ2-2
v_gene: TRBV2
abundance: .
d_gene: .
CDR3aa: CASRALGQLTGELFF
CDR3nt: TGTGCCAGCAGAGCCCTCGGACAACTCACCGGGGAGCTGTTTTTT

j_gene: TRBJ2-7
v_gene: TRBV5-4
abundance: few
d_gene: .
CDR3aa: CASSFTKSTGEQYF
CDR3nt: TGTGCCAGCAGCTTTACCAAATCGACTGGCGAGCAGTACTTC

j_gene: TRBJ2-3
v_gene: TRBV7-9
abundance: .
d_gene: .
CDR3aa: CASLGSSGIGDTQYF
CDR3nt: TGTGCCAGCCTCGGTAGTAGCGGTATAGGAGATACGCAGTATTTT

j_gene: TRBJ2-5
v_gene: TRBV28
abundance: .
d_gene: .
CDR3aa: CASSSGETQYF
CDR3nt: TGTGCCAGCAGCTCCGGGGAGACCCAGTACTTC

j_gene: TRBJ2-7
v_gene: TRBV19
abundance: .
d_gene: TRBD1
CDR3aa: CATNHRGKSSYEQYF
CDR3nt: TGTGCCACGAACCACAGGGGGAAGAGCTCCTACGAGCAGTACTTC

j_gene: TRBJ2-4
v_gene: TRBV28
abundance: .
d_gene: TRBD1
CDR3aa: CASSLAGTGGIIQYF
CDR3nt: TGTGCCAGCAGTCTGGCAGGGACAGGGGGCATCATTCAGTACTTC

j_gene: TRBJ2-7
v_gene: TRBV29-1
abundance: .
d_gene: .
CDR3aa: CSAADWDSYEQYF
CDR3nt: TGCAGCGCCGCGGACTGGGACTCCTACGAGCAGTACTTC

j_gene: TRBJ1-2
v_gene: TRBV2
abundance: .
d_gene: .
CDR3aa: CASSEQGGRDYGGYTF
CDR3nt: TGTGCCAGCAGTGAACAGGGTGGCAGGGATTACGGTGGCTACACCTTC

j_gene: TRBJ2-1
v_gene: TRBV5-1
abundance: .
d_gene: TRBD2
CDR3aa: CASRTRLAGLHNEQFF
CDR3nt: TGCGCCAGCAGGACCCGACTAGCGGGCCTCCACAATGAGCAGTTCTTC

j_gene: TRBJ2-1
v_gene: TRBV6-2/TRBV6-3
abundance: .
d_gene: .
CDR3aa: CASSALTTRKGDEQFF
CDR3nt: TGTGCCAGCAGCGCCCTCACTACTCGCAAGGGGGATGAGCAGTTCTTC

j_gene: TRBJ2-6
v_gene: TRBV7-3
abundance: .
d_gene: .
CDR3aa: CASSLAKANVLTF
CDR3nt: TGTGCCAGCAGCCTTGCGAAAGCCAACGTCCTGACTTTC

j_gene: TRBJ2-2
v_gene: TRBV28
abundance: .
d_gene: TRBD1
CDR3aa: CGTGTETTGELFF
CDR3nt: TGTGGGACCGGGACAGAAACCACCGGGGAGCTGTTTTTT

j_gene: TRBJ2-4
v_gene: TRBV18
abundance: .
d_gene: .
CDR3aa: CASSLELSGIQYF
CDR3nt: TGTGCCAGCTCACTCGAACTTAGCGGCATTCAGTACTTC

j_gene: TRBJ1-1
v_gene: TRBV28
abundance: .
d_gene: .
CDR3aa: CASSLKAPPGNLEAFF
CDR3nt: TGTGCCAGCAGTTTAAAGGCCCCCCCAGGTAATCTTGAAGCTTTCTTT

j_gene: TRBJ2-7
v_gene: TRBV5-6
abundance: .
d_gene: .
CDR3aa: CASSLVGTGRTYEQYF
CDR3nt: TGTGCCAGCAGCTTGGTTGGTACAGGGAGAACCTACGAGCAGTACTTC

j_gene: TRBJ2-7
v_gene: TRBV7-3
abundance: .
d_gene: TRBD1
CDR3aa: CASSLHRDRRSVQYF
CDR3nt: TGTGCCAGCAGCCTCCACCGGGACAGACGTTCGGTGCAGTACTTC

j_gene: TRBJ2-5
v_gene: TRBV27
abundance: .
d_gene: .
CDR3aa: CASRDRGPFETQYF
CDR3nt: TGTGCCAGCCGAGATAGGGGTCCATTTGAGACCCAGTACTTC

j_gene: TRBJ2-3
v_gene: TRBV6-5
abundance: once
d_gene: .
CDR3aa: CASSTVAKRADTQYF
CDR3nt: TGTGCCAGCAGTACCGTGGCGAAGAGGGCAGATACGCAGTATTTT

j_gene: TRBJ2-2
v_gene: TRBV28
abundance: .
d_gene: .
CDR3aa: CATGDQKWNTGELFF
CDR3nt: TGTGCCACCGGAGACCAGAAGTGGAACACCGGGGAGCTGTTTTTT